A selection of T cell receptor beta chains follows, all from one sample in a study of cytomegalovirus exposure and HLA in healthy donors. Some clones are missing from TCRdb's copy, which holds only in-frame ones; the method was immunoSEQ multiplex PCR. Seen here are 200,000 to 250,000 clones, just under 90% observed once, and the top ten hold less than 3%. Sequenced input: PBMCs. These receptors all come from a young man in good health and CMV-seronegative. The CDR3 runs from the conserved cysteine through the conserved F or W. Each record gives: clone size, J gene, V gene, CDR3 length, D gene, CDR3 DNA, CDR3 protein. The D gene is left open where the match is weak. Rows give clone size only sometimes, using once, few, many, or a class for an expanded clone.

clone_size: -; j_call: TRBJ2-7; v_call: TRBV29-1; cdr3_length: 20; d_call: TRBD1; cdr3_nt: TGCAGCGTTGAATTGCTGATGCCGGGACAGGGGACGAAGAACCCCTACGAGCAGTACTTC; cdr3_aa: CSVELLMPGQGTKNPYEQYF
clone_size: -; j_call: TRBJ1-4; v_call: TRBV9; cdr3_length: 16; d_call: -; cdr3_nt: TGTGCCAGCAGCGTAGAGCGGGGAGCAACTAATGAAAAACTGTTTTTT; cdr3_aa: CASSVERGATNEKLFF
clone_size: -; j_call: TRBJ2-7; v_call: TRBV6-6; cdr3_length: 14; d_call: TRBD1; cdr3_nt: TGTGCCAGCAGTTACGGACAGGGGTCACACGAGCAGTACTTC; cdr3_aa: CASSYGQGSHEQYF
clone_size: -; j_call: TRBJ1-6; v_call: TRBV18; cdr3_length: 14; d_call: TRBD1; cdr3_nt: TGTGCCAGCTCACCGACACAGGGGGACTCACCCCTCCACTTT; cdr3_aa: CASSPTQGDSPLHF
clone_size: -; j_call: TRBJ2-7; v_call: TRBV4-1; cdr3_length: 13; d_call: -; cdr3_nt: TGCGCCAGCAGCCAAGAAACGGGATACGAGCAGTACTTC; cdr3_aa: CASSQETGYEQYF
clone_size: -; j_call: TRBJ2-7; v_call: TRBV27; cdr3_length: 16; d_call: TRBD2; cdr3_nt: TGTGCCAGCAGTTTATCGGGGGCGGGAGGGCCTTACGAGCAGTACTTC; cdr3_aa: CASSLSGAGGPYEQYF
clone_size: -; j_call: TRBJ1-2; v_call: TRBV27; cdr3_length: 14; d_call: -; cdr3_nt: TGTGCCAGCAGTTTACTGGACAGTAACTATGGCTACACCTTC; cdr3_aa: CASSLLDSNYGYTF
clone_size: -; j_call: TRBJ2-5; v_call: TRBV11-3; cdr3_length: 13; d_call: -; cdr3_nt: TGTGCCAGCAGCTTATCATTCAAAGAGACCCAGTACTTC; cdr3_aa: CASSLSFKETQYF
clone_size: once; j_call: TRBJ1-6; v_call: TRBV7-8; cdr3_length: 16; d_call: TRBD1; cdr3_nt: TGTGCCAGCAGCTTAGTGACGGGACAGGGACTTTCACCCCTCCACTTT; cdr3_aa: CASSLVTGQGLSPLHF
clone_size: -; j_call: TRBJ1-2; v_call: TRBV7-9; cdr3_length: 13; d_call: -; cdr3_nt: TGTGCCAGCAGCTTAGGGAGCTACTATGGCTACACCTTC; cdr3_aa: CASSLGSYYGYTF
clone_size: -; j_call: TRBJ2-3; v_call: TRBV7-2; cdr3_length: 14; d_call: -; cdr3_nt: TGTGCCAGCAGCTTAATGGAGGGCTCAGATACGCAGTATTTT; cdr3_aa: CASSLMEGSDTQYF
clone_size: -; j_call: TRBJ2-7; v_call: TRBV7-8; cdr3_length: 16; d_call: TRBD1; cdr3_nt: TGTGCCAGCAGCACCCGCTCGGGACAGGGACCCTACGAGCAGTACTTC; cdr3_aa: CASSTRSGQGPYEQYF
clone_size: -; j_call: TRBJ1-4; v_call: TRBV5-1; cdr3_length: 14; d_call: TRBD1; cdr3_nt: TGCGCCAGCAGCCCGGGACAGGGGAATGAAAAACTGTTTTTT; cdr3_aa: CASSPGQGNEKLFF
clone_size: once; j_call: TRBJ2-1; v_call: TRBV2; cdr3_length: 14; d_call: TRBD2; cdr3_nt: TGTGCCAGTCGGCTTAGCGGGGGGGAGAATGAGCAGTTCTTC; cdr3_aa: CASRLSGGENEQFF
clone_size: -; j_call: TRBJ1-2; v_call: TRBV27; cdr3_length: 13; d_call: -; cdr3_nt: TGTGCCAGCAGTCTTGGCCCCGGAGGGGGCTACACCTTC; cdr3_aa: CASSLGPGGGYTF
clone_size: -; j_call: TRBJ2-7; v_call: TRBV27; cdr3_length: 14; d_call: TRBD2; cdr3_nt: TGTGCCAGCAGTTTCCGGGACTACTCCTACGAGCAGTACTTC; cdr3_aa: CASSFRDYSYEQYF
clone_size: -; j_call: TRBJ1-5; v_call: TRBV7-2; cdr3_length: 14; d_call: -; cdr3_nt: TGTGCCAGCAGAGGACTGGATAGCAATCAGCCCCAGCATTTT; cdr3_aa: CASRGLDSNQPQHF
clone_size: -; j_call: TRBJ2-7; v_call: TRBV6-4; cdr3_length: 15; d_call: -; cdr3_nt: TGTGCCAGCAGCCGGGTCGACGACAGAACATACGAGCAGTACTTC; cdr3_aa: CASSRVDDRTYEQYF
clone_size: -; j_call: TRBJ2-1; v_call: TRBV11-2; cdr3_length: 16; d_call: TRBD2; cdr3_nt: TGTGCCAGCAGCCGACTAGCGGGAGGCCTAAACAATGAGCAGTTCTTC; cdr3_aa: CASSRLAGGLNNEQFF
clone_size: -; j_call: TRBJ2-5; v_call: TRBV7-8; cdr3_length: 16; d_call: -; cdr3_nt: TGTGCCAGCAGCTCATCTAGGTTTGTCCACCAAGAGACCCAGTACTTC; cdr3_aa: CASSSSRFVHQETQYF
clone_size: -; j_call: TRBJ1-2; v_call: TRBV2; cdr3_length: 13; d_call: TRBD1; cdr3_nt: TGTGCCAGCAGAGGACAGGGTGGCTATGGCTACACCTTC; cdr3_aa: CASRGQGGYGYTF
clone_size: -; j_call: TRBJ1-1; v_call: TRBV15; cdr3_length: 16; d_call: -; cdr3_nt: TGTGCCACCAGCAGATCCTTACCAGTACCGAACACTGAAGCTTTCTTT; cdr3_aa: CATSRSLPVPNTEAFF
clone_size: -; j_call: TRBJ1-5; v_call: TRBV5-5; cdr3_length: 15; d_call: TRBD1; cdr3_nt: TGTGCCAGCAGCTTCCGGGACAGGGGAAATCAGCCCCAGCATTTT; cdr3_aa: CASSFRDRGNQPQHF
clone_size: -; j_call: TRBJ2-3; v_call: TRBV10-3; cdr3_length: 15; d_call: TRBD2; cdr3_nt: TGTGCCATCGCCGGACGGGGGGGAGGCACAGATACGCAGTATTTT; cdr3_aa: CAIAGRGGGTDTQYF
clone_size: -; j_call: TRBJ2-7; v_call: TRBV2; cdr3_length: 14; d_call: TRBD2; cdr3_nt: TGTGCCAGCAGTGAAGGTCTAGCGGGGGGCGAGCAGTACTTC; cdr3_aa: CASSEGLAGGEQYF
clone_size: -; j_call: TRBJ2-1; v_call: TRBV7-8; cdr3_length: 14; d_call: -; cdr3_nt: TGTGCCAGCAGCCGGACTTTCTCCTACAATGAGCAGTTCTTC; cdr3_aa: CASSRTFSYNEQFF
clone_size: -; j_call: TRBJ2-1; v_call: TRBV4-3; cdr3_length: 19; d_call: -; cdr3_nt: TGCGCCAGCAGCCAGTTTAGTATGGCAGGATTGAGCTCCTACAATGAGCAGTTCTTC; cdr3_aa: CASSQFSMAGLSSYNEQFF
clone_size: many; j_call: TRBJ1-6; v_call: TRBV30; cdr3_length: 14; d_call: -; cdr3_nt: TGTGCCTGGAGTGTGACAGTCTCTAATTCACCCCTCCACTTT; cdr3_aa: CAWSVTVSNSPLHF
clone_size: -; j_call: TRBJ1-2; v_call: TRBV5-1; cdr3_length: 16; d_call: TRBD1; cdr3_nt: TGCGCCAGCAGCCCCCTTATGGGACAGGGGGTACGGGGCTACACCTTC; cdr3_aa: CASSPLMGQGVRGYTF
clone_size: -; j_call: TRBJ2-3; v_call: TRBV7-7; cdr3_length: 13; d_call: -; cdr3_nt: TGTGCTAGCAGCTTAGCTGCGGCAGATACGCAGTATTTT; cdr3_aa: CASSLAAADTQYF
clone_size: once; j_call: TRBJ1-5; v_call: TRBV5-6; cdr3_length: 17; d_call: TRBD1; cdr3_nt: TGTGCCAGCAGCCAGAGATCCGCGGGACAGCTGAATCAGCCCCAGCATTTT; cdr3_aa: CASSQRSAGQLNQPQHF
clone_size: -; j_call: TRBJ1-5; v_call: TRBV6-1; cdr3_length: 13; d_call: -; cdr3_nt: TGTGCCAGCAGTGAACGGGAGAATCAGCCCCAGCATTTT; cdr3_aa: CASSERENQPQHF
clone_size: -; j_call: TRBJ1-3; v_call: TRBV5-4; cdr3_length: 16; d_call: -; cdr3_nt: TGTGCCAGCAGCTTGGGAAGGGACTCCTCTGGAAACACCATATATTTT; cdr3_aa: CASSLGRDSSGNTIYF
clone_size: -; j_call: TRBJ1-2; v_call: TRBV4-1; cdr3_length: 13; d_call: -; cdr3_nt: TGCGCCAGCAGCCAAGATCAGAACTATGGCTACACCTTC; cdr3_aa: CASSQDQNYGYTF